This is a list of T cell receptor beta chains from one sample in a study of T cell responses to AZD1222 COVID-19 vaccine. Profiled with immunoSEQ multiplex PCR; TCRdb holds only in-frame clones, not every one. Among approximately 140,000 clones listed, less than 95% were seen once. The sample was peripheral blood, taken on day 0 of AZD1222 vaccination. All receptors derive from an adult in good health. Both conserved end residues are part of each CDR3. The order of the fields is J gene, D gene, V gene, clone size, CDR3 DNA, CDR3 protein. D genes are given only for firm matches. A clone size is listed for some rows: how often the clone was seen (once, few, many), or a class if it is expanded.

J gene: TRBJ1-2
D gene: NA
V gene: TRBV25-1
clone size: NA
CDR3 DNA: TGTGCGGGACTCCCTTTACTCTATGGCTACACCTTC
CDR3 protein: CAGLPLLYGYTF

J gene: TRBJ1-4
D gene: NA
V gene: TRBV3-1/TRBV3-2
clone size: NA
CDR3 DNA: TGTGCCAGCAGCCAAGATGAAAAACTGTTTTTT
CDR3 protein: CASSQDEKLFF

J gene: TRBJ2-7
D gene: NA
V gene: TRBV2
clone size: NA
CDR3 DNA: TGTGCCAGTTCCAAGATCAACGAATCCTACGAGCAGTACTTC
CDR3 protein: CASSKINESYEQYF

J gene: TRBJ2-7
D gene: TRBD1
V gene: TRBV3-1/TRBV3-2
clone size: NA
CDR3 DNA: TGTGCCAGCAGCCAAGATGGGACAGGGGCAGGGGAGCAGTACTTC
CDR3 protein: CASSQDGTGAGEQYF

J gene: TRBJ2-4
D gene: NA
V gene: TRBV19
clone size: NA
CDR3 DNA: TGTGCCAGTAGTATAGTGGTGGAAGCAGCCAAAAACATTCAGTACTTC
CDR3 protein: CASSIVVEAAKNIQYF

J gene: TRBJ2-1
D gene: TRBD2
V gene: TRBV4-1
clone size: NA
CDR3 DNA: TGCGCCAGCAGCCAAGATTGGTGGAGCGGGGTTAGCAATGAGCAGTTCTTC
CDR3 protein: CASSQDWWSGVSNEQFF

J gene: TRBJ1-4
D gene: TRBD1
V gene: TRBV4-2
clone size: NA
CDR3 DNA: TGTGCCAGCAGCCCAACTATGGGAGGGGGCAATGAAAAACTGTTTTTT
CDR3 protein: CASSPTMGGGNEKLFF

J gene: TRBJ2-7
D gene: NA
V gene: TRBV6-2/TRBV6-3
clone size: NA
CDR3 DNA: TGTGCCAGCAGTTCTCTCCCCTCCTACGAGCAGTACTTC
CDR3 protein: CASSSLPSYEQYF

J gene: TRBJ2-1
D gene: NA
V gene: TRBV27
clone size: few
CDR3 DNA: TGTGCCAGCAGTTTATCGATGCTTTCCTACAATGAGCAGTTCTTC
CDR3 protein: CASSLSMLSYNEQFF

J gene: TRBJ2-7
D gene: NA
V gene: TRBV4-3
clone size: NA
CDR3 DNA: TGCGCCAGCAGCCAAGAGACCAGGTTCCCGTACGAGCAGTACTTC
CDR3 protein: CASSQETRFPYEQYF

J gene: TRBJ1-1
D gene: NA
V gene: TRBV19
clone size: NA
CDR3 DNA: TGTGCCAGTAATGGGCCCCTGAACACTGAAGCTTTCTTT
CDR3 protein: CASNGPLNTEAFF

J gene: TRBJ1-5
D gene: NA
V gene: TRBV19
clone size: NA
CDR3 DNA: TGTGCCAGTACCCTCGTGGGGGGCGGAAACAATCAGCCCCAGCATTTT
CDR3 protein: CASTLVGGGNNQPQHF

J gene: TRBJ2-3
D gene: NA
V gene: TRBV6-5
clone size: NA
CDR3 DNA: TGTGCCAGCAGTTACCCAGGGTCAGATACGCAGTATTTT
CDR3 protein: CASSYPGSDTQYF

J gene: TRBJ2-2
D gene: TRBD1
V gene: TRBV2
clone size: NA
CDR3 DNA: TGTGCCAGCCAGACGACAGGGCTCGGGGAGCTGTTTTTT
CDR3 protein: CASQTTGLGELFF

J gene: TRBJ2-5
D gene: TRBD1
V gene: TRBV7-8
clone size: NA
CDR3 DNA: TGTGCCAGCAGCTTAAAAGGGGACAGGGCGGAGACCCAGTACTTC
CDR3 protein: CASSLKGDRAETQYF

J gene: TRBJ2-7
D gene: NA
V gene: TRBV11-3
clone size: NA
CDR3 DNA: TGTGCCAGCAGCCGGGATTCCTACGAGCAGTACTTC
CDR3 protein: CASSRDSYEQYF

J gene: TRBJ1-4
D gene: TRBD1
V gene: TRBV6-1
clone size: NA
CDR3 DNA: TGTGCCAGCAGTGAAGCGCTTCTCCAGGGGGTGGGAACTAATGAAAAACTGTTTTTT
CDR3 protein: CASSEALLQGVGTNEKLFF

J gene: TRBJ2-3
D gene: NA
V gene: TRBV27
clone size: NA
CDR3 DNA: TGTGCCAGCAGTTTTTCTGGGGGCACAGATACGCAGTATTTT
CDR3 protein: CASSFSGGTDTQYF

J gene: TRBJ2-7
D gene: TRBD2
V gene: TRBV19
clone size: NA
CDR3 DNA: TGTGCCAGTTTGCCAGCGGGAGGGCCCTACGAGCAGTACTTC
CDR3 protein: CASLPAGGPYEQYF

J gene: TRBJ2-1
D gene: TRBD2
V gene: TRBV28
clone size: NA
CDR3 DNA: TGTGCCAGCAGTTTGGGTCTAGCGGGTCCCTTGGGGTACAATGAGCAGTTCTTC
CDR3 protein: CASSLGLAGPLGYNEQFF

J gene: TRBJ1-4
D gene: TRBD1
V gene: TRBV5-4
clone size: NA
CDR3 DNA: TGTGCCAGCAGCTTGTCCCGACAGGGGACTGAAAAACTGTTTTTT
CDR3 protein: CASSLSRQGTEKLFF

J gene: TRBJ2-3
D gene: TRBD2
V gene: TRBV9
clone size: NA
CDR3 DNA: TGTGCCAGCAGCGTTGCACGGGACTACAACACAGATACGCAGTATTTT
CDR3 protein: CASSVARDYNTDTQYF

J gene: TRBJ1-6
D gene: NA
V gene: TRBV7-8
clone size: few
CDR3 DNA: TGTGCCAGCAGCTTAGATAGACCGCTTAATTCACCCCTCCACTTT
CDR3 protein: CASSLDRPLNSPLHF

J gene: TRBJ2-3
D gene: NA
V gene: TRBV7-9
clone size: NA
CDR3 DNA: TGTGCCAGCAGCTTAGACCCTAGTACCGGTAGCACAGATACGCAGTATTTT
CDR3 protein: CASSLDPSTGSTDTQYF

J gene: TRBJ1-1
D gene: NA
V gene: TRBV13
clone size: NA
CDR3 DNA: TGTGCCAGCAGCTTAGGCTGGGGGGAGAACACTGAAGCTTTCTTT
CDR3 protein: CASSLGWGENTEAFF

J gene: TRBJ1-6
D gene: TRBD1
V gene: TRBV12-3/TRBV12-4
clone size: NA
CDR3 DNA: TGTGCCAGCAGTCGGACAGGGCGATCACCCCTCCACTTT
CDR3 protein: CASSRTGRSPLHF

J gene: TRBJ1-2
D gene: TRBD1
V gene: TRBV4-1
clone size: NA
CDR3 DNA: TGCGCCAGCAGCCGCATCGCAGACAGGGTGGGTGGCTACACCTTC
CDR3 protein: CASSRIADRVGGYTF

J gene: TRBJ2-2
D gene: NA
V gene: TRBV5-5
clone size: NA
CDR3 DNA: TGTGCCAGCAGCTTTCATGAAAAACAGTCCGGGGAGCTGTTTTTT
CDR3 protein: CASSFHEKQSGELFF

J gene: TRBJ2-5
D gene: TRBD2
V gene: TRBV4-1
clone size: NA
CDR3 DNA: TGCGCCAGCAGCCAGGATACGGACGGGAGGGTAGCGGGAAGGGAGACCCAGTACTTC
CDR3 protein: CASSQDTDGRVAGRETQYF

J gene: TRBJ1-2
D gene: NA
V gene: TRBV9
clone size: NA
CDR3 DNA: TGTGCCAGCAGCGTAGGCGAGATACGGGGGGGCTACACCTTC
CDR3 protein: CASSVGEIRGGYTF

J gene: TRBJ1-4
D gene: TRBD1
V gene: TRBV6-5
clone size: NA
CDR3 DNA: TGTGCCAGCAGTAGGGGGCGTGAGGAAAAACTGTTTTTT
CDR3 protein: CASSRGREEKLFF

J gene: TRBJ2-7
D gene: TRBD1
V gene: TRBV13
clone size: few
CDR3 DNA: TGTGCCAGCAGCTCATCCGGGACAGGGGGCGATGAGCAGTACTTC
CDR3 protein: CASSSSGTGGDEQYF